One and the same sample provided the 13 T cell receptor beta chains below, sequenced in a study of T cell responses to AZD1222 COVID-19 vaccine. Only in-frame clones appear in the TCRdb table, and some are missing; sequencing was by immunoSEQ multiplex PCR. The repertoire holds 110,000 to 150,000 clones, with roughly 92% as singletons. Material: peripheral blood, obtained on day 0 of AZD1222 vaccination. The receptors were gathered from an adult in good health.

V and J are TRBV7-3 and TRBJ2-1; D possibly corresponds to TRBD1 (6 bases). Deletions cut 4 bases from V and 10 bases from J, with 14 bases between. CDR3 length: 13 amino acids. CDR1 is SGHTA, CDR2 FQGTGA, per germline. The CDR3 loop reads CASSSRGGREQFF. CDR3 bases: TGTGCCAGCAGCTCCCGAGGGGGACGCGAGCAGTTCTTC.

This chain links TRBV6-6 with TRBJ2-7; D gene uncertain. Germline CDR1 MNHNY, CDR2 SVGAGI (reference sequence). Trimming left V 5 bases short and J 8 bases short, with 16 bases between. The CDR3 runs to 13 residues. The CDR3 DNA follows: TGTGCCAGCAGTCCCCTGGATGGAGACAAGCAGTACTTC. Protein: CASSPLDGDKQYF.

On this clone itself: The identical CDR3 is also encoded by other nucleotide sequences in the sample. The rearrangement uses TRBV5-4 and TRBJ2-5; D is perhaps TRBD2 (7 bases). The CDR3 contains 15 residues. Trimming shortened V by 0 bases and J by 1 base, and 10 bases separated the two germline ends. Per germline, CDR1 SGHNT and CDR2 YYREEE (reference sequence). The CDR3 loop reads CASSLGGGSQETQYF. DNA of the CDR3: TGTGCCAGCAGCTTGGGGGGGGGCTCCCAAGAGACCCAGTACTTC.

The rearrangement joins TRBV7-2 to TRBJ2-7, with D possibly TRBD1 on 6 matching bases. Germline CDR1 SGHTA, CDR2 FQGNSA. The V end was cut by 2 bases, the J end by 1 base, with 9 bases between. This CDR3 comprises 14 residues. The CDR3 coding sequence is TGTGCCAGCAGCTTAAACAGGGCTTCCTACGAGCAGTACTTC. Protein product: CASSLNRASYEQYF.

The DNA of the CDR3 is TGTGCCTTTGTGGCAGGGAGGGGGTATAATTCACCCCTCCACTTT. This codes for CAFVAGRGYNSPLHF. This chain links TRBV30 with TRBJ1-6, with D possibly being TRBD1 (6 bases). The V end was cut by 7 bases, the J end by 4 bases, with 17 bases between. Germline V gene data show CDR1 as GTSNPN and CDR2 as SVGIG (reference sequence). The length of the CDR3 is 15 residues.

The chain couples TRBV19 to TRBJ1-1; D perhaps matches TRBD1 (5 bases). V was cut by 5 bases and J by 5 bases, with 15 bases left in between. The CDR3 is made up of 14 amino acids. CDR1 is LNHDA and CDR2 is SQIVND in the germline V gene (reference sequence). The CDR3 region has the DNA TGTGCCAGTAGTTCCCAGGGAAGGGGAACTGAAGCTTTCTTT. Protein product: CASSSQGRGTEAFF.

V gene TRBV5-6 combines with J gene TRBJ1-1, with D perhaps TRBD1 (6 bases). This CDR3 has 15 amino acids. V was clipped by 4 bases and J by 1 base, with 14 bases between them. In germline, CDR1 is SGHDT, CDR2 YYEEEE. DNA for the CDR3: TGTGCCAGCAGCCCGGACATAGGGGGGAACACTGAAGCTTTCTTT. The encoded protein is CASSPDIGGNTEAFF.

V gene TRBV18 combines with J gene TRBJ2-7; a weak D match, TRBD1 (5 bases). V lost 3 bases, J lost 0 bases, and 15 bases lay in between. CDR3 size: 16 residues. In germline, CDR1 is KGHSH, CDR2 LQKENI. The chain's CDR3 is CASSPEQVIFSYEQYF. As DNA, the CDR3 is TGTGCCAGCTCACCGGAACAGGTGATCTTCTCCTACGAGCAGTACTTC.

The chain carries TRBV19 and TRBJ2-7; 8 bases map to TRBD1. CDR1 is LNHDA and CDR2 is SQIVND in the germline V gene (reference sequence). V lost 1 base to trimming and J lost 4 bases; unmatched junction nucleotides: 6. The CDR3 is made up of 15 amino acids. Written as DNA, the CDR3 is TGTGCCAGTAGTATAGGAGGGACAGGAGCGTACGAGCAGTACTTC. Translation: CASSIGGTGAYEQYF.

This chain connects TRBV9 to TRBJ1-1, with D hard to call. Germline-derived CDR1 and CDR2 are SGDLS and YYNGEE. The CDR3 consists of 12 residues. Trimming pared 2 bases from V and 8 bases from J, leaving 10 bases between. In DNA form, the CDR3 reads TGTGCCAGCAGCGTTAACGAAGGGGAAGCTTTCTTT. Translating gives CASSVNEGEAFF.

This clone was found once. The chain combines TRBV6-2 or TRBV6-3 with TRBJ1-1; the D is unclear. Trimming took off 2 bases at V and 2 bases at J, with 6 bases between the two ends. CDR3 length equals 13 residues. CDR1 is MNHEY and CDR2 is SVGEGT in the germline V gene. The CDR3 nucleotides read TGTGCCAGCAGTTACACCACCAACACTGAAGCTTTCTTT. It yields the protein CASSYTTNTEAFF.

V is TRBV6-4 and J is TRBJ2-1; maybe TRBD1 (6 bases). The CDR3 has 14 amino acids. In germline, CDR1 is MRHNA, CDR2 SNTAGT. V lost 5 bases to trimming and J lost 3 bases, with 11 bases between them. The CDR3 DNA is TGTGCCAGCAGTCCCACAGGGAACTACAATGAGCAGTTCTTC. This gives the protein CASSPTGNYNEQFF.

The chain recombines TRBV3-1 (or the pseudogene TRBV3-2) with TRBJ1-1; tentatively, D is TRBD1 (6 bases). Germline-derived CDR1 and CDR2 are LGHDT and YNNKEL (reference sequence). Trimming pared 4 bases from V and 6 bases from J, leaving 18 bases between. This CDR3 has 15 amino acids. Here the CDR3 reads CASSLLAGDHPEAFF. In nucleotides, the CDR3 is TGTGCCAGCAGCCTCCTGGCAGGGGACCACCCTGAAGCTTTCTTT.